The T cell receptor (beta chain) under discussion was sequenced for a study of naive CD8 T cells in extremely preterm neonates (dated by TCRdb to 2016 to 2017). Study-level background: The study compared TCRbeta CDR3 repertoires of sorted naive CD8+ T cells across four age groups: extremely preterm neonates, term neonates, young children and adults. The full study reports these points: Prospective longitudinal studies of preterm and term neonates were called for by the authors so that T cell development could be tracked within individuals. The authors noted a small sample size and variable productive template counts among preterm samples as limitations. Preterm neonates shared more CDR3 nucleotide sequences (about 2.5%) than term neonates (around 0.4%), young children (roughly 0.03%) and adults (about 0.01%). Significantly lower iChao1 richness than in all other age groups (p < 0.05) and an even clone distribution were observed in preterm neonates, indicating a less rich repertoire. Compared with the older groups, preterm CDR3s were shorter and closer to germline, carrying fewer N additions and showing less junctional trimming.

A word on this clone: Its antigen is unknown. No base qualities exist here, and no much larger clone lies one base off it.

TCRbeta CDR3 regions were amplified from genomic DNA by a two-step, bias-controlled multiplex PCR. Primers specific for every TRBV and TRBJ gene segment were included in the multiplex PCR. The immunoSEQ Assay was used to generate the TCRbeta repertoire data. Under the source paper's analysis protocol: To merge closely related sequences, reads went through filtering and clustering using a relative-frequency ratio and a modified nearest-neighbor algorithm. V, D and J gene assignments for CDR3 sequences followed IMGT annotation. Template counts were quantified against synthetic TCR CDR3 analog sequences and normalized for PCR amplification bias. Analyses were restricted to unique productive sequences, meaning in-frame CDR3 sequences without stop codons. Clonality, defined as 1 minus Pielou's evenness, and iChao1 richness were computed with the immunoSEQ Analyzer software. Statistical tests were run in JMP, with either Student's t-test or a non-parametric test chosen according to Shapiro-Wilk normality results. In TCRdb, the immuneACCESS table is reduced to in-frame sequences with V and J assigned. These tables do not hold every clone; where another copy was compared, an unresolved V gene accounts for under half, and the others remain unexplained. The DNA gave D and trimming, while V, J and clone size come from that table. Across this sample there are a few thousand clones, with about 95% seen only once. The top ten clonotypes cover 0.6% to 0.8% of the sample.

Trimming takes 6 bases off V and 6 bases off J; junction bases not matched to a gene: 8. Sequences SGHNT (CDR1) and YYREEE (CDR2) are obtained from the germline V gene (reference sequence). The CDR3, from cysteine to phenylalanine, totals 15 residues. Just CDR3 DNA is preserved here, 45 bases in frame from base 1. Preterm samples came from several extremely preterm deliveries at roughly 23-27 weeks of gestation. The study left out pregnancies involving fetal demise, active maternal HSV infection or known maternal HIV infection. A FACSAria III cell sorter was used to sort live, Annexin V-negative naive CD8+ T cells (CD3+CD8+CD45RA+CCR7+). Each sample yielded between roughly 18,000 and 100,000 sorted naive CD8+ T cells. Mixed venous-arterial cord blood was collected with preassembled standardized sampling kits. Cord blood was held at room temperature, and processing was completed within 4 hours of collection. Mononuclear cells were isolated from diluted blood by Ficoll-Paque density gradient centrifugation. Before sorting, mononuclear cells were cryopreserved in around 10% DMSO with roughly 90% FBS and kept in long-term storage at -150 degrees C. Thawed cells were stained with Annexin V and antibodies against CD3, CD8, CCR7 and CD45RA. The DNeasy Blood and Tissue Kit was used to extract genomic DNA from snap-frozen pellets of sorted cells.

Sequencing was carried out using naive CD8+ T cells from cord blood. The receptor comes from a boy who was born preterm. This chain joins TRBV5-4 to TRBJ2-1, and 11 junction bases match TRBD2. The nucleotide sequence is given as TGTGCCAGCACCGTGGTAGCGGGAGGGCCCAATGAGCAGTTCTTC. Translated, it reads CASTVVAGGPNEQFF.